One and the same sample provided the 13 T cell receptor beta chains below, sequenced in a study of blood T cell repertoires in COVID-19. Measured with immunoSEQ multiplex PCR; TCRdb has only the in-frame clones, and not every one. The data contain roughly 380,000 clones, around 90% of them seen just once; the ten biggest clones take up 3.9%. The sequenced sample was peripheral blood. The receptors here all came from a woman aged 55-70 years with COVID-19, enrolled during active disease.

The chain recombines TRBV19 with TRBJ2-4; D possibly corresponds to TRBD1 (5 bases). With 2 bases removed from V and 3 bases from J, the gap between germline ends came to 5 bases. The CDR3 extends over 13 amino acids. Germline assignment: CDR1 LNHDA and CDR2 SQIVND (reference sequence). CDR3 region: CASSIQGKNIQYF. As DNA, the CDR3 is TGTGCCAGTAGTATACAGGGCAAAAACATTCAGTACTTC.

The J gene is TRBJ1-5, the V gene TRBV2; a weak D match, TRBD1 (6 bases). Looked up from germline, CDR1 is SNHLY and CDR2 is FYNNEI. V was cut by 4 bases and J by 7 bases, with 14 bases left in between. CDR3 length: 14 amino acids. The CDR3 nucleotides are TGTGCCAGCAGTGCACTGACAGGCCGGCAGCCCCAGCATTTT. It encodes CASSALTGRQPQHF. The full variable domain, completed using reference TRBV2 and TRBJ1-5, is EPEVTQTPSHQVTQMGQEVILRCVPISNHLYFYWYRQILGQKVEFLVSFYNNEISEKSEIFDDQFSVERPDGSNFTLKIRSTKLEDSAMYFCASSALTGRQPQHFGDGTRLSIL.

J is TRBJ1-1 and V is TRBV6-6; D uncertain. The CDR3 loop spans 14 amino acids. Germline loops: CDR1 MNHNY, CDR2 SVGAGI (reference sequence). V was clipped by 2 bases and J by 2 bases, with 9 bases between them. The CDR3 bases are TGTGCCAGCAGTTACCTCTCGGGTAACACTGAAGCTTTCTTT. Protein sequence: CASSYLSGNTEAFF.

The chain is built from TRBV5-1 and TRBJ2-7, with 9 nucleotides matching TRBD1. Unmatched junction bases numbered 3, after V lost 0 bases and J lost 5 bases. Germline loops: CDR1 SGHRS, CDR2 YFSETQ. The CDR3 has 14 amino acids. CDR3 sequence: CASSLGDRVNEQYF. Written as DNA, the CDR3 is TGCGCCAGCAGCTTGGGGGACAGGGTGAACGAGCAGTACTTC. Full variable domain (outside the CDR3, taken from reference TRBV5-1 and TRBJ2-7): KAGVTQTPRYLIKTRGQQVTLSCSPISGHRSVSWYQQTPGQGLQFLFEYFSETQRNKGNFPGRFSGRQFSNSRSEMNVSTLELGDSALYLCASSLGDRVNEQYFGPGTRLTVT.

The DNA for the CDR3 is TGCAGCGTTGAGGGTAGGGACACGCCTTATAGCAATCAGCCCCAGCATTTT. This translates into CSVEGRDTPYSNQPQHF. The chain recombines TRBV29-1 with TRBJ1-5; D is perhaps TRBD1 (6 bases). The CDR3 is 17 amino acids. Germline CDR1 SQVTM, CDR2 ANQGSEA. The V and J ends lost 3 bases and 0 bases respectively, with 18 bases between them.

V is TRBV9 and J is TRBJ2-7, with D perhaps matching TRBD2 (7 bases). Between the trimmed V and J ends, which lost 0 bases and 7 bases, there was a span of 14 bases. CDR1 and CDR2 from the germline V gene are SGDLS and YYNGEE. The CDR3 contains 14 residues. The CDR3 region has the DNA TGTGCCAGCAGCGTAGCCGGGGGGCGCGAGGAGCAGTACTTC. The encoded protein is CASSVAGGREEQYF.

The chain couples TRBV5-5 to TRBJ2-1; 8 bases line up with TRBD1. With 1 base clipped from V and 7 bases from J, the junction kept 7 bases outside the gene matches. The CDR3 loop spans 15 amino acids. Per the germline V gene, CDR1 is SGHKS and CDR2 is YYEKEE (reference sequence). DNA of the CDR3: TGTGCCAGCAGCTTGCAACAGGGGGGCATGAATGAGCAGTTCTTC. It specifies CASSLQQGGMNEQFF.

This rearrangement joins TRBV7-9 to TRBJ2-5, with 8 nucleotides matching TRBD1. The ends lost 5 bases at V and 3 bases at J; junction bases unmatched: 5. This CDR3 is built from 14 residues. From germline, CDR1 is SEHNR and CDR2 FQNEAQ (reference sequence). The CDR3 region has the DNA TGTGCCAGCAGCCTGACAGGGGCGAAAGAGACCCAGTACTTC. This sequence encodes CASSLTGAKETQYF.

This clone was recorded only once. The V call is TRBV27, the J call TRBJ2-2; D not resolved. Trimming left V 3 bases short and J 4 bases short, with 9 bases between. Per the germline V gene, CDR1 is MNHEY and CDR2 is SMNVEV (reference sequence). This CDR3 has 14 amino acids. CDR3 sequence reads: CASSFQITTGELFF. The CDR3 DNA sequence: TGTGCCAGCAGTTTTCAGATAACCACCGGGGAGCTGTTTTTT.

The V gene is TRBV5-1, the J gene TRBJ1-1, with no clear D. Germline V gene data show CDR1 as SGHRS and CDR2 as YFSETQ. V was shortened by 3 bases and J by 2 bases, with 17 bases between the two germline ends. The CDR3 runs to 16 residues. The CDR3 region has the DNA TGCGCCAGCAGCTCGGGAAGAGGACGGGGAAACACTGAAGCTTTCTTT. Residues: CASSSGRGRGNTEAFF.

This chain connects TRBV15 to TRBJ2-4, with 9 bases matching TRBD1. V gave up 5 bases and J gave up 7 bases; unmatched junction bases: 18. The CDR3 covers 18 residues. CDR1 is LNHNV and CDR2 is YYDKDF in the germline V gene (reference sequence). CDR3 bases: TGTGCCACCAGCCGAAAGGGAAACACAGGGGGCAAGTCGAACATTCAGTACTTC. It is translated as CATSRKGNTGGKSNIQYF.

A word on this clone: Different DNA sequences within this sample yield the same CDR3. CDR3 bases: TGTGCCAGCAGCCCGACAGGGGGCGGTGAAAAACTGTTTTTT. As protein: CASSPTGGGEKLFF. V and J are TRBV7-9 and TRBJ1-4; TRBD1 matches at 10 bases. Losses at the gene ends were 5 bases for V and 7 bases for J; bases not matched to a gene: 4. Germline V gene sequence: CDR1 SEHNR, CDR2 FQNEAQ (reference sequence). This CDR3 comprises 14 residues.

V gene TRBV5-1 combines with J gene TRBJ2-7; maybe TRBD1 (5 bases). V shed 5 bases and J shed 6 bases, with 21 bases lying between them. CDR1 and CDR2 (germline): SGHRS, YFSETQ. There are 15 residues in the CDR3. CDR3 bases: TGCGCCAGCAGGACCGGTCCGGACCCTAGGGGCGAGCAGTACTTC. It translates to CASRTGPDPRGEQYF.